This T cell receptor beta chain was identified during a study of blood T cell repertoires in COVID-19. TCRdb's table, derived via immunoSEQ multiplex PCR, lists solely in-frame clones and lacks some. The repertoire holds fewer than 60,000 clones, with around 88% as singletons. Germline values: CDR1 SGHTA, CDR2 FQGTGA. The CDR3 has 13 amino acids. The V end was cut by 5 bases, the J end by 5 bases, with 13 bases between. Sequencing input: peripheral blood. This sequence joins TRBV7-3 and TRBJ2-7; weak D call: TRBD1 (6 bases). The TCR comes from a woman of 80 years or more with acute or convalescent COVID-19. The CDR3 nucleotides are TGTGCCAGCAGCCTTACAGGGACCGACGAGCAGTACGTC. This translates into CASSLTGTDEQYV.